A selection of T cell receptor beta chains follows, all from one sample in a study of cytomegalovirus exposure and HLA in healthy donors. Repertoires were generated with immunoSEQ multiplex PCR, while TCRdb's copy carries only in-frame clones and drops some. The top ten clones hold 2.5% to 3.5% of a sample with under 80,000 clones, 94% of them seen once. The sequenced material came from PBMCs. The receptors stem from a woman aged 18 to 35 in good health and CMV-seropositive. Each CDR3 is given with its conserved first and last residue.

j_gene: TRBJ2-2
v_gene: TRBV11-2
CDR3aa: CASSPVRVTGELFF

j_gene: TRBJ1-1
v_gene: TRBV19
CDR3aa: CASSTGQGQNTEAFF

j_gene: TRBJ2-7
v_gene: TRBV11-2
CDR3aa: CASSPGLLSYEQYF

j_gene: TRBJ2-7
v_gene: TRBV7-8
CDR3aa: CASSSPGQGIPYEQYF

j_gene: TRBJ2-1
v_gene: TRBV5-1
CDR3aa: CASSVLADLPNEQFF

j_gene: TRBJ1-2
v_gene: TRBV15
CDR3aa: CATSRVGDSDGYTF

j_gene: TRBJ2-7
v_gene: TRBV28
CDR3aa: CASSTSGRASYEQYF

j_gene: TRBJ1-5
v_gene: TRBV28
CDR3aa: CASILSGSNQPQHF

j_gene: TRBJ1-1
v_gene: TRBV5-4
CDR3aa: CASSLTMNTEAFF

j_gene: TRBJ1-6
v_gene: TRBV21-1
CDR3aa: CASRGGSPLHF

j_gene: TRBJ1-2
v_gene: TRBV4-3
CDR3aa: CASSQADRVNGYTF

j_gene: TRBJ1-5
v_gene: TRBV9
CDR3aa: CASSVGTGDQPQHF

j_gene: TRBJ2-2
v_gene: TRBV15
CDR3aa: CATSRDYRSTGELFF

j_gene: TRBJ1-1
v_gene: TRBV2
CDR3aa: CASSPETGGPVYTEAFF

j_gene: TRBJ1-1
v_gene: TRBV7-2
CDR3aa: CASSHRDRVGAEAFF

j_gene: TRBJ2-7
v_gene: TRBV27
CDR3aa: CASSLSGLAAYEQYF

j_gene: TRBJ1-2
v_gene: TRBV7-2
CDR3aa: CASSLNRANYGYTF

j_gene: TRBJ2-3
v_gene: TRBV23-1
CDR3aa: CASSQSPGFGCTDTQYF

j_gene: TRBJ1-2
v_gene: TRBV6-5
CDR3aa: CASSYSQSPSYGYTF